A single T cell receptor beta chain is shown here with its context. Looked up from germline, CDR1 is SGHRS and CDR2 is YFSETQ. This CDR3 is built from 15 residues. V lost 4 bases to trimming and J lost 6 bases; unmatched junction nucleotides: 8. The sample originates from a study of T-cell reconstitution after alpha-beta-depleted transplantation in children. Unique molecular identifiers were used in preparing the TCRbeta library. TCRdb fed the PCR reads into MiXCR, producing one record per CDR3 protein. The table includes 450,000 to 500,000 distinct CDR3 sequences, about an eighth detected once. This specimen was PBMCs from the stem cell graft donor, taken from the stem cell graft. The V and J genes are TRBV5-1 and TRBJ1-2, with 11 bases aligning to TRBD1. This clonotype was obtained from a human donor who donated a stem cell graft to a child with combined immunodeficiency. In nucleotides, the CDR3 is TGCGCCAGCAGCAGAGGACAGGGGGCGGATAATGGCTACACCTTC. This codes for CASSRGQGADNGYTF. Using reference TRBV5-1 and TRBJ1-2 for the parts outside the CDR3, the full variable domain is KAGVTQTPRYLIKTRGQQVTLSCSPISGHRSVSWYQQTPGQGLQFLFEYFSETQRNKGNFPGRFSGRQFSNSRSEMNVSTLELGDSALYLCASSRGQGADNGYTFGSGTRLTVV.